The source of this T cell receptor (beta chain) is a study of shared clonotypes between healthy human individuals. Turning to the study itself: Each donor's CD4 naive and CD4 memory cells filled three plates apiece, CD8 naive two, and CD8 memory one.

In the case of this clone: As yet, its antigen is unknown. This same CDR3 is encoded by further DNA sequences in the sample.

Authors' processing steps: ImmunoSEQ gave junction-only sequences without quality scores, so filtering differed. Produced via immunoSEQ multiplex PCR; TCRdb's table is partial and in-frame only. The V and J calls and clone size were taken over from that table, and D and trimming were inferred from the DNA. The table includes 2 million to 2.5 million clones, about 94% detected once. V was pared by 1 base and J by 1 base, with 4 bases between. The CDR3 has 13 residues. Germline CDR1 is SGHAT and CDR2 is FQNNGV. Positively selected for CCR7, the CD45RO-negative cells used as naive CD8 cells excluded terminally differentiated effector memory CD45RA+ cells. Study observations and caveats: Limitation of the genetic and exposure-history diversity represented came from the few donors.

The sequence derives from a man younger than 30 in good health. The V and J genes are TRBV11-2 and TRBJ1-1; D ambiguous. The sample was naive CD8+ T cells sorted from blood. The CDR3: CASSLGTNTEAFF. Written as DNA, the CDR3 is TGTGCCAGCAGCTTAGGCACGAACACTGAAGCTTTCTTT.